One and the same sample provided the 17 T cell receptor beta chains below, sequenced in a study of human T cells and chemical hapten exposure. MiXCR, run by TCRdb on the RACE reads, gives a single entry per CDR3 protein. The repertoire holds roughly 80,000 distinct CDR3 sequences, with 11% to 15% as singletons. Time point reported: pre-sensitization, week 0. The treatment was: therapeutic diphenylcyclopropenone sensitization with weekly scalp DPC. The sample here was whole blood, taken in connection with sensitization to the hapten diphenylcyclopropenone (DPC). Source of these receptors: a woman aged 45 to 65 with alopecia areata. Some clones in this sample may be carry-over from other donors' samples.

The rearrangement joins TRBV6-1 to TRBJ2-7; TRBD1 might be the D (6 bases). CDR1 and CDR2 from the germline V gene are MNHNS and SASEGT. V was trimmed by 6 bases and J by 2 bases, leaving 17 bases between them. The CDR3 spans 15 residues. The DNA for the CDR3 is TGTGCCAGCAGCGCCCTTTTTAAGGGGGCCTACGAGCAGTACTTC. Encoded protein: CASSALFKGAYEQYF.

This clonotype came up a few times. The V gene is TRBV21-1, the J gene TRBJ1-5. TRBV21-1 is classified as a pseudogene. The CDR3 contains 15 residues. The CDR3 loop reads CASSGTTYSNQPQHF. Here the CDR3 DNA reads TGTGCCAGCAGCGGCACTACCTATAGCAATCAGCCCCAGCATTTT.

This clonotype was picked up a small number of times. V usage is TRBV4-3 and J usage is TRBJ2-6; the D is unclear. CDR1 is LGHNA and CDR2 is YSLEER in the germline V gene. V was shortened by 0 bases and J by 17 bases, with 17 bases between the two germline ends. This CDR3 spans 14 amino acids. CDR3 in amino acids: CASSQDVEDRLLTF. CDR3 nucleotides: TGCGCCAGCAGCCAAGATGTCGAGGATAGGCTTTTGACTTTC.

This clonotype has more than one count but fewer than ten. V is TRBV20-1 and J is TRBJ2-7; D ambiguous. Germline values: CDR1 DFQATT, CDR2 SNEGSKA (reference sequence). The CDR3 is 15 amino acids. Trimming shortened V by 6 bases and J by 2 bases, and 20 bases separated the two germline ends. The CDR3 DNA follows: TGCAGTGCACGATCCCCTCGGTCCTCACCCTACGAGCAGTACTTC. Protein product: CSARSPRSSPYEQYF.

The rearrangement joins TRBV6-1 to TRBJ1-1, with unresolved D. V was trimmed by 3 bases and J by 6 bases, leaving 17 bases between them. CDR1 and CDR2 from the germline V gene are MNHNS and SASEGT. This CDR3 comprises 15 residues. The CDR3 loop reads CASSEPGRRFSEAFF. The CDR3 DNA reads TGTGCCAGCAGTGAGCCTGGACGGCGGTTCTCTGAAGCTTTCTTT.

In its sample, this clonotype was seen a few times. The chain couples TRBV5-4 to TRBJ2-7; the D gene is possibly TRBD2 (5 bases). The CDR3 is made up of 15 amino acids. Germline V gene data show CDR1 as SGHNT and CDR2 as YYREEE (reference sequence). V shed 4 bases and J shed 0 bases, with 14 bases lying between them. CDR3 sequence (DNA): TGTGCCAGCAGCCCCCAGAGCGGCAGCTCCTACGAGCAGTACTTC. It translates to CASSPQSGSSYEQYF. The variable domain in full, with the rest retrieved from reference TRBV5-4 and TRBJ2-7, is ETGVTQSPTHLIKTRGQQVTLRCSSQSGHNTVSWYQQALGQGPQFIFQYYREEENGRGNFPPRFSGLQFPNYSSELNVNALELDDSALYLCASSPQSGSSYEQYFGPGTRLTVT.

The rearrangement joins TRBV6-5 to TRBJ1-6; D possibly corresponds to TRBD1 (5 bases). In germline, CDR1 is MNHEY, CDR2 SVGAGI. V was trimmed by 2 bases and J by 3 bases, leaving 14 bases between them. The CDR3 consists of 17 residues. CDR3 residues: CASSYASFGGYNSPLHF. The CDR3 nucleotides read TGTGCCAGCAGTTACGCCTCTTTCGGGGGCTATAATTCACCCCTCCACTTT.

This clonotype was found a few times. This chain uses TRBV30 with TRBJ1-2; D is uncertain. The V gene's germline CDR1 is GTSNPN and CDR2 SVGIG (reference sequence). Trimming removed 4 bases from V and 7 bases from J, with 16 bases in between. The CDR3 is 13 residues long. This CDR3 reads CAWTIKAEGGYTF. CDR3 nucleotides: TGTGCCTGGACCATTAAAGCGGAGGGTGGCTACACCTTC.

This clonotype was observed a handful of times. J is TRBJ1-1 and V is TRBV7-9; 7 bases fit TRBD1. Trimming at V came to 5 bases and at J to 11 bases, leaving 14 bases not matched to a gene. The CDR3 covers 14 residues. Germline V gives CDR1 SEHNR, CDR2 FQNEAQ (reference sequence). The CDR3 coding sequence is TGTGCCAGCAGCCCAGGGGGGTTGTCCGGGGACGCTTTCTTT. Its protein product is CASSPGGLSGDAFF.

This chain joins TRBV20-1 and TRBJ2-7; no clear D. Germline V gene data show CDR1 as DFQATT and CDR2 as SNEGSKA (reference sequence). The length of the CDR3 is 11 residues. Between the trimmed V and J ends, which lost 0 bases and 4 bases, there was a span of 4 bases. CDR3 loop: CSARDQYEQYF. As DNA, the CDR3 is TGCAGTGCTAGAGATCAGTACGAGCAGTACTTC.

This clonotype came up a few times. This chain uses TRBV10-2 with TRBJ1-3; weak D call: TRBD1 (5 bases). V shed 3 bases and J shed 2 bases, with 5 bases lying between them. Germline V gene data show CDR1 as WSHSY and CDR2 as SAAADI. The CDR3 sequence is 13 residues long. DNA for the CDR3: TGCGCCAGCAGTGAACAGGCTGGAAACACCATATATTTT. Translated, it gives CASSEQAGNTIYF.

This chain joins TRBV9 and TRBJ2-7, with D perhaps being TRBD1 or TRBD2 (5 bases each). The length of the CDR3 is 15 residues. V was clipped by 3 bases and J by 3 bases, with 16 bases between them. CDR1 is SGDLS and CDR2 is YYNGEE in the germline V gene. The CDR3 DNA is TGTGCCAGCAGCGAGGGACCGGCGGCCGACTACGAGCAGTACTTC. The encoded protein is CASSEGPAADYEQYF.

This clonotype was recorded at least ten times. This sequence joins TRBV12-3 or TRBV12-4 and TRBJ2-7, with 11 bases fitting TRBD2. J was trimmed by 6 bases and V by 5 bases; bases with no gene match: 3. The CDR3 is 13 amino acids. CDR3 nucleotides: TGTGCCAGCAGTCCCGGGACTAGCGGCGAGCAGTACTTC. This encodes CASSPGTSGEQYF.

Only a few counts were recorded for this clonotype. CDR3 DNA sequence: TGCAGCGCCGAGACAGGGAGCACAGATACGCAGTATTTT. Amino acid sequence: CSAETGSTDTQYF. The genes are TRBV29-1 and TRBJ2-3; 7 bases line up with TRBD1. Germline CDR1 reads SQVTM; CDR2 reads ANQGSEA. CDR3 length: 13 residues. V lost 7 bases to trimming and J lost 0 bases; unmatched junction nucleotides: 4.

In this sample, this clonotype turned up a few times. This sequence joins TRBV6-6 and TRBJ1-2; no reliable D call. Germline V CDR1 and CDR2: MNHNY, SVGAGI (reference sequence). The CDR3 covers 14 residues. V was cut by 2 bases and J by 2 bases, with 9 bases left in between. The CDR3 coding sequence is TGTGCCAGCAGTTACAGAGACACGAACTATGGCTACACCTTC. Its protein product is CASSYRDTNYGYTF.

Remarks on this clonotype: This may arise from a read error, as a much more abundant clone is one base away. V usage is TRBV29-1 and J usage is TRBJ1-2, with D possibly TRBD1 on 6 matching bases. Between the trimmed V and J ends, which lost 7 bases and 0 bases, there was a span of 15 bases. Germline CDR1 is SQVTM and CDR2 is ANQGSEA. The CDR3 contains 14 residues. Here the CDR3 DNA reads TGCAGCGCAGTAGGACAGACCTCTAACTATGGCTACACCTTC. Its translation is CSAVGQTSNYGYTF.

This clonotype has more than one count but fewer than ten. The chain is built from TRBV12-3 or TRBV12-4 and TRBJ2-7; 9 nucleotides agree with TRBD1. The trim removed 6 bases at V and 3 bases at J, leaving 6 bases unmatched. The CDR3 is 14 residues long. The CDR3 sequence is CASRARTGDYEQYF. In DNA, the CDR3 is TGTGCCAGCAGGGCCAGGACAGGGGACTACGAGCAGTACTTC.